A single sample gave rise to the 30 T cell receptor beta chains below, sequenced in a study of beta chain features in type 1 diabetes. Since all of the isolated RNA was reverse transcribed, expressed TCRB transcripts were what got sequenced. The assay was immunoSEQ multiplex PCR, and TCRdb's table has in-frame clones only and misses some. The repertoire has about 210,000 clones, roughly a tenth of them found once; the top ten carry approximately 1.5%. Sequencing input: central memory CD4+ T cells from blood. Receptors originate from a man aged 18-30 years in good health.

The table lists this clone with a few counts. The chain joins TRBV7-3 to TRBJ2-2; a possible D gene is TRBD1 (5 bases). Germline V CDR1 and CDR2: SGHTA, FQGTGA. V was clipped by 0 bases and J by 6 bases, with 14 bases between them. The CDR3 runs to 16 residues. Written as DNA, the CDR3 is TGTGCCAGCAGCTTAACGTCTTTAGCAGGGTCCGGGGAGCTGTTTTTT. Translating it yields CASSLTSLAGSGELFF.

This clone was seen more than once but under ten times. The chain links TRBV7-2 to TRBJ2-4, with a tentative D call TRBD2 (6 bases). V was clipped by 6 bases and J by 9 bases, with 15 bases between them. The CDR3 runs 13 residues. Germline V gene lookup returns CDR1 SGHTA and CDR2 FQGNSA. The CDR3 DNA reads as TGTGCCAGCAGTACCCTCCCGCGGGGCATTCAGTACTTC. Protein sequence: CASSTLPRGIQYF.

This clone was counted only a few times. The chain recombines TRBV23-1 with TRBJ2-1; 9 bases agree with TRBD1. TRBV23-1 has ORF status, its function being uncertain. The CDR3 loop spans 14 amino acids. Germline trimming cut 4 bases from V and 8 bases from J; bases unmatched to any gene: 6. The CDR3 DNA sequence: TGCGCCAGCAGTCTGGGACAGGGTTTGCATGAGCAGTTCTTC. It yields the protein CASSLGQGLHEQFF.

This clone was recorded a few times. This same CDR3 is encoded by further DNA sequences in the sample. The V gene is TRBV4-2, the J gene TRBJ2-2; D gene ambiguous. There are 17 residues in the CDR3. Germline V gene sequence: CDR1 LGHNA, CDR2 YNFKEQ. V was trimmed by 0 bases and J by 4 bases, leaving 15 bases between them. Here the CDR3 DNA reads TGTGCCAGCAGCCAAGAGGTTTTCCCCGACGGCACCGGGGAGCTGTTTTTT. Translated, it gives CASSQEVFPDGTGELFF.

The chain employs TRBV30 and TRBJ1-5, with TRBD1 matching over 8 bases. Germline V gene sequence: CDR1 GTSNPN, CDR2 SVGIG (reference sequence). The V segment lost 5 bases and the J segment 6 bases; nucleotides outside the gene matches: 6. This CDR3 comprises 13 residues. CDR3 in amino acids: CAWAGQGFQPQHF. CDR3 nucleotides: TGTGCCTGGGCTGGACAGGGCTTTCAGCCCCAGCATTTT.

This clone has a count of ten or more. DNA for the CDR3: TGCGCCAGCAGCCGGCAGGGGATTAGCGATGAGCAGTTCTTC. It translates to CASSRQGISDEQFF. The chain carries TRBV5-1 and TRBJ2-1, with TRBD1 as a possible D gene (6 bases). Trimming shortened V by 4 bases and J by 8 bases, and 16 bases separated the two germline ends. The CDR3 is made up of 14 amino acids. From germline, CDR1 is SGHRS and CDR2 YFSETQ.

The V call is TRBV2, the J call TRBJ1-1; D remains ambiguous. The length of the CDR3 is 13 residues. CDR1 is SNHLY and CDR2 is FYNNEI in the germline V gene. V lost 2 bases and J 1 base, leaving 5 bases between the germline ends. CDR3 loop: CASSEFANTEAFF. CDR3 sequence (DNA): TGTGCCAGCAGTGAATTTGCGAACACTGAAGCTTTCTTT.

V and J are TRBV27 and TRBJ2-1; 11 nucleotides agree with TRBD2. The CDR3 has 16 residues. Germline CDR1 is MNHEY and CDR2 is SMNVEV (reference sequence). Trimming at V came to 2 bases and at J to 3 bases, leaving 3 bases not matched to a gene. DNA for the CDR3: TGTGCCAGCAGTTTAATTAGCGGGAGGGGCTACAATGAGCAGTTCTTC. It encodes CASSLISGRGYNEQFF.

This clone was seen a handful of times. The chain couples TRBV7-2 to TRBJ2-2; D is unresolved. Trimming shortened V by 5 bases and J by 4 bases, and 11 bases separated the two germline ends. This CDR3 region has 14 residues. CDR1 and CDR2 from the germline V gene are SGHTA and FQGNSA. The DNA for the CDR3 is TGTGCCAGCAGCCCACCTCGGGTCACCGGGGAGCTGTTTTTT. It is translated as CASSPPRVTGELFF.

This clone has more than one count but fewer than ten. V gene TRBV4-1 combines with J gene TRBJ2-7; 7 positions agree with TRBD1. This CDR3 contains 15 residues. V lost 4 bases and J lost 4; bases outside the gene matches: 10. Germline CDR1 reads MGHRA; CDR2 reads YSYEKL. The CDR3 DNA reads as TGCGCCAGCAGCCGGACCGACAGGGTGGCATACGAGCAGTACTTC. Translated, it gives CASSRTDRVAYEQYF.

The rearrangement joins TRBV5-6 to TRBJ2-5; TRBD2 agrees at 7 bases. This CDR3 comprises 15 residues. Germline V gives CDR1 SGHDT, CDR2 YYEEEE. J lost 4 bases, V lost 4 bases, and 10 bases had no gene match. CDR3 protein: CASSIRLAGRETQYF. CDR3 DNA: TGTGCCAGCAGCATCCGACTAGCCGGCCGAGAGACCCAGTACTTC. The full variable domain, its missing parts supplied by reference TRBV5-6 and TRBJ2-5, is DAGVTQSPTHLIKTRGQQVTLRCSPKSGHDTVSWYQQALGQGPQFIFQYYEEEERQRGNFPDRFSGHQFPNYSSELNVNALLLGDSALYLCASSIRLAGRETQYFGPGTRLLVL.

The rearrangement joins TRBV7-9 to TRBJ2-3; maybe TRBD1 (6 bases). Germline CDR1 is SEHNR and CDR2 is FQNEAQ (reference sequence). The CDR3 loop spans 14 amino acids. Trimming removed 5 bases at V and 0 bases at J, with 9 bases between. The CDR3 here is CASSPGQSTDTQYF. The CDR3 bases are TGTGCCAGCAGCCCTGGACAGAGCACAGATACGCAGTATTTT.

A few counts support this clone. The rearrangement joins TRBV5-6 to TRBJ2-1; 7 bases match TRBD2. The J segment lost 5 bases and the V segment lost 0 bases, leaving 5 bases of the junction unmatched. CDR1 is SGHDT, CDR2 YYEEEE, per germline. The CDR3 extends over 15 amino acids. This CDR3 reads CASSLGIAGHNEQFF. The DNA for the CDR3 is TGTGCCAGCAGCTTGGGGATAGCGGGCCACAATGAGCAGTTCTTC.

The chain carries TRBV2 and TRBJ2-3; 7 bases agree with TRBD2. The junction had 17 bases not matched to a gene; V was cut back by 7 bases and J by 4 bases. Germline values: CDR1 SNHLY, CDR2 FYNNEI. The length of the CDR3 is 17 residues. The CDR3: CASTPATAGWGADTQYF. The CDR3 DNA reads TGTGCCAGCACGCCAGCGACAGCGGGGTGGGGCGCAGATACGCAGTATTTT.

The chain employs TRBV19 and TRBJ2-2, with D possibly TRBD1 on 6 matching bases. Germline V CDR1 and CDR2: LNHDA, SQIVND (reference sequence). The CDR3 sequence is 15 residues long. V lost 3 bases and J 2 bases, leaving 10 bases between the germline ends. The CDR3, as DNA: TGTGCCAGTAGTATTTGGGGGCTCAACACCGGGGAGCTGTTTTTT. This codes for CASSIWGLNTGELFF.

V gene TRBV6-5 combines with J gene TRBJ2-3; either TRBD1 or TRBD2 may fit D (5 bases each). Germline V CDR1 and CDR2: MNHEY, SVGAGI. This CDR3 is built from 15 residues. Between the trimmed V and J ends, which lost 1 base and 4 bases, there was a span of 12 bases. This CDR3 is CASSYWGSWADTQYF. CDR3 bases: TGTGCCAGCAGTTACTGGGGGAGTTGGGCAGATACGCAGTATTTT.

In its sample, this clone was seen a few times. The same CDR3 arises from other DNA sequences in this sample as well. This rearrangement joins TRBV7-9 to TRBJ1-1; D is ambiguous. Germline CDR1 reads SEHNR; CDR2 reads FQNEAQ (reference sequence). The CDR3 has 13 amino acids. V lost 2 bases and J lost 1, with 5 bases in between. CDR3 nucleotides: TGTGCCAGCAGCTTAACACAGAACACTGAAGCTTTCTTT. Amino acids: CASSLTQNTEAFF.

This clone appeared a few times. This chain uses TRBV7-2 with TRBJ2-7; D uncertain. In germline, CDR1 is SGHTA, CDR2 FQGNSA. Trimming took off 5 bases at V and 3 bases at J, with 11 bases between the two ends. This CDR3 spans 13 amino acids. CDR3 sequence: CASSLTSFYEQYF. For the CDR3, the DNA is TGTGCCAGCAGCCTCACCAGCTTCTACGAGCAGTACTTC.

This clone was found a few times. The chain carries TRBV6-5 and TRBJ2-2, with 7 positions matching TRBD2. Germline V gene lookup returns CDR1 MNHEY and CDR2 SVGAGI. The CDR3 consists of 16 residues. V gave up 2 bases and J gave up 3 bases; unmatched junction bases: 6. The CDR3, as DNA: TGTGCCAGCAGTTACGGCGGGAGCGCGTACACCGGGGAGCTGTTTTTT. It yields the protein CASSYGGSAYTGELFF.

The table lists this clone with a few counts. V is TRBV29-1 and J is TRBJ2-1, with D possibly TRBD2 on 6 matching bases. Germline V CDR1 and CDR2: SQVTM, ANQGSEA. Trimming stripped 4 bases from V and 8 bases from J, with 21 bases between. CDR3 length: 15 residues. For the CDR3, the DNA is TGCAGCGTTGTCCCGTTAACCTTACTAGCAGATGAGCAGTTCTTC. Translating it yields CSVVPLTLLADEQFF.

This clone was counted a single time. V is TRBV5-1 and J is TRBJ2-2, with TRBD2 matching 7 bases. The germline gives CDR1 SGHRS, CDR2 YFSETQ. The CDR3 extends over 18 amino acids. Trimming removed 0 bases from V and 4 bases from J; junction bases left unmatched: 12. Here the CDR3 DNA reads TGCGCCAGCAGCTTGGGCATAGCGGGCCGAAAAGGCACCGGGGAGCTGTTTTTT. The encoded protein is CASSLGIAGRKGTGELFF.

This clone was detected ten times or more. The chain is built from TRBV14 and TRBJ2-1; 14 bases map to TRBD2. Per the germline V gene, CDR1 is SGHDN and CDR2 is FVKESK. The CDR3 length is 17 residues. The V and J ends lost 4 bases and 6 bases, in that order; junction bases with no gene match: 8. DNA of the CDR3: TGTGCCAGCAGCCCCGCCCGACTAGCGGGAGGGAGCAATGAGCAGTTCTTC. Amino acids: CASSPARLAGGSNEQFF.

This clone was detected a few times. The chain is built from TRBV30 and TRBJ2-4, with 9 bases identical to TRBD2. CDR1 and CDR2 from the germline V gene are GTSNPN and SVGIG (reference sequence). The CDR3 is made up of 18 amino acids. V was clipped by 5 bases and J by 0 bases; unmatched bases: 14. As DNA, the CDR3 is TGTGCCTGGCATTCCCGCGTTAGCGGGAGCGGAGCCAAAAACATTCAGTACTTC. It translates to CAWHSRVSGSGAKNIQYF.

The chain couples TRBV6-5 to TRBJ1-2; D uncertain. The V gene's germline CDR1 is MNHEY and CDR2 SVGAGI. The germline V and J ends were trimmed by 6 bases and 6 bases, with 14 bases remaining between them. The CDR3 runs 13 residues. CDR3 loop: CASRPPRGDGYTF. Written as DNA, the CDR3 is TGTGCCAGCAGGCCCCCCCGGGGAGATGGCTACACCTTC.

The table lists this clone with a few counts. The sample holds other DNA sequences that translate to the same CDR3. This sequence joins TRBV30 and TRBJ2-1; unclear D gene. Germline loops: CDR1 GTSNPN, CDR2 SVGIG (reference sequence). Trimming shortened V by 1 base and J by 1 base, and 8 bases separated the two germline ends. There are 14 residues in the CDR3. CDR3 loop: CAWSAGGSYNEQFF. CDR3 DNA sequence: TGTGCCTGGAGTGCGGGCGGTTCCTACAATGAGCAGTTCTTC.

This clone has only a few counts. The gene calls are TRBV5-6 and TRBJ1-1, with D unclear. Trimming took 0 bases from V and 5 from J, leaving 8 bases between them. In germline, CDR1 is SGHDT, CDR2 YYEEEE. The CDR3 has 13 residues. Written as DNA, the CDR3 is TGTGCCAGCAGCTTGGTGGGGTCTACTGAAGCTTTCTTT. Amino acids: CASSLVGSTEAFF. Full variable domain (remainder filled in from reference TRBV5-6 and TRBJ1-1): DAGVTQSPTHLIKTRGQQVTLRCSPKSGHDTVSWYQQALGQGPQFIFQYYEEEERQRGNFPDRFSGHQFPNYSSELNVNALLLGDSALYLCASSLVGSTEAFFGQGTRLTVV.

Only a few counts were recorded for this clone. The chain carries TRBV30 and TRBJ2-7; no clear D gene. The CDR3 consists of 15 residues. Germline lookup yields CDR1 GTSNPN and CDR2 SVGIG (reference sequence). Between the trimmed V and J ends, which lost 0 bases and 2 bases, there was a span of 14 bases. CDR3 sequence: CAWSVGSSGAYEQYF. CDR3 nucleotides: TGTGCCTGGAGTGTAGGATCTAGTGGAGCCTACGAGCAGTACTTC. Looking up the rest from reference TRBV30 and TRBJ2-7 gives the full variable domain: SQTIHQWPATLVQPVGSPLSLECTVEGTSNPNLYWYRQAAGRGLQLLFYSVGIGQISSEVPQNLSASRPQDRQFILSSKKLLLSDSGFYLCAWSVGSSGAYEQYFGPGTRLTVT.

A word on this clone: In the same sample, other DNA sequences code for this CDR3. The chain has TRBV18 and TRBJ2-7, with 10 nucleotides matching TRBD2. V shed 3 bases, J shed 5 bases, and the junction held 4 bases outside the gene matches. The length of the CDR3 is 14 residues. Germline V gene lookup returns CDR1 KGHSH and CDR2 LQKENI. The CDR3 protein is CASSPGLARHEQYF. CDR3 coding DNA: TGTGCCAGCTCACCGGGACTAGCGAGACACGAGCAGTACTTC.

In its sample, this clone was seen a few times. CDR3 residues: CASSLNRVSNEQFF. The CDR3 DNA reads as TGTGCCAGCAGCTTAAACAGGGTGTCGAATGAGCAGTTCTTC. The V call is TRBV7-2, the J call TRBJ2-1, with D tentatively TRBD1 (6 bases). Trimming removed 2 bases from V and 7 bases from J, with 12 bases in between. The CDR3 is made up of 14 amino acids. Germline V CDR1 and CDR2: SGHTA, FQGNSA.

The genes are TRBV30 and TRBJ2-5; D remains ambiguous. Germline V gene sequence: CDR1 GTSNPN, CDR2 SVGIG (reference sequence). The V gene lost 4 bases and the J gene lost 7 bases, with 13 bases spanning the gap. This CDR3 has 12 amino acids. CDR3 sequence (DNA): TGTGCCTGGATTACTCCTATTGGGACCCAGTACTTC. As protein: CAWITPIGTQYF.